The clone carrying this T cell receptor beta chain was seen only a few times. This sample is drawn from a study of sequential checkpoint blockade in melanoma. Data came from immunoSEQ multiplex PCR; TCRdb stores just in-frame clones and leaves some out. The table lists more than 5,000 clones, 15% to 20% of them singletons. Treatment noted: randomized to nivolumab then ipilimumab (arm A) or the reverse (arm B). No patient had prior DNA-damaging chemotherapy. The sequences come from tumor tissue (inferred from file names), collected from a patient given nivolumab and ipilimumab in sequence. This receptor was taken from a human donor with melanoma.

The CDR3 sequence: CASSQDVATATNEKLFF. The CDR3, as DNA: TGCGCCAGCAGCCAAGACGTAGCTACTGCAACTAATGAAAAACTGTTTTTT. This chain links TRBV4-1 with TRBJ1-4; D is unclear. Trimming removed 0 bases from V and 0 bases from J, with 11 bases in between. CDR1 is MGHRA, CDR2 YSYEKL, per germline. The CDR3 is 17 residues long.